This T cell receptor beta chain was obtained from a study of CD8 T cells in ankylosing spondylitis. One entry per CDR3 protein, called by TCRdb with MiXCR from the 5' RACE reads. The profile shows 650,000 to 800,000 distinct CDR3 sequences, over 15% of them singletons. Study-level results: A TCR beta motif of fewer than ten highly homologous variants appeared characteristic of ankylosing spondylitis blood.

Only a few counts were recorded for this clonotype. The antigen remains unidentified. Losses at the gene ends were 0 bases for V and 6 bases for J; bases not matched to a gene: 7. The CDR3 extends over 17 amino acids. CDR1 and CDR2 from the germline V gene are MGHDK and SYGVNS. The chain couples TRBV25-1 to TRBJ2-1; TRBD2 aligns across 11 bases. This receptor was identified in a male donor with ankylosing spondylitis. Sample: blood, either unsorted or a sorted T cell fraction (not recorded which). DNA for the CDR3: TGTGCCAGCAGTGAATACGTTCTAGCGGGAGGAACCAATGAGCAGTTCTTC. Amino acid sequence: CASSEYVLAGGTNEQFF.